These 4 T cell receptor beta chains were sequenced from one sample in a study of a mutant IDH1 vaccine in newly diagnosed glioma. The time point here: week 23, last vaccination. Each vaccine dose was 300 ug of mutant IDH1 20-mer peptide, with topical imiquimod. The protocol was immunoSEQ multiplex PCR, while the TCRdb copy is restricted to in-frame clones and leaves out a portion. This table has 75,000 to 80,000 clones, around 85% appearing once. The antigens these receptors bind are not known. The sample was PBMCs, taken from a glioma patient whose treatment included an IDH1 peptide vaccine. Source of these receptors: a woman aged 45-65 years with glioma.

The rearrangement links TRBV6-1 to TRBJ1-2; D is possibly TRBD1 (6 bases). The germline CDR1 and CDR2 sequences are MNHNS and SASEGT. V was trimmed by 5 bases and J by 4 bases, leaving 14 bases between them. CDR3 length: 14 residues. The CDR3 region is CASSPNGQIYGYTF. In nucleotides, the CDR3 is TGTGCCAGCAGTCCCAATGGACAGATCTATGGCTACACCTTC.

The V and J genes are TRBV11-2 and TRBJ2-2; TRBD2 matches at 10 bases. Germline CDR1 is SGHAT and CDR2 is FQNNGV. V gave up 6 bases and J gave up 0 bases; unmatched junction bases: 1. The CDR3 has 15 amino acids. Here the CDR3 DNA reads TGTGCCAGCAGACTAGCGGGAACGAACACCGGGGAGCTGTTTTTT. Translated, it gives CASRLAGTNTGELFF.

The genes are TRBV6-6 and TRBJ2-1; D is perhaps TRBD1 (6 bases). The CDR3 is made up of 15 amino acids. CDR1 is MNHNY and CDR2 is SVGAGI in the germline V gene (reference sequence). The V end lost 6 bases, the J end lost 0 bases, and 12 bases lay between the germline ends. The CDR3 DNA reads as TGTGCCAGCAGCGACACAGGGAGCTCCTACAATGAGCAGTTCTTC. It codes for CASSDTGSSYNEQFF.

This clone occurred once. The V call is TRBV30, the J call TRBJ2-7, with D uncertain. CDR3 size: 13 residues. The germline V gene encodes CDR1 GTSNPN and CDR2 SVGIG (reference sequence). The ends were cut back, 2 bases at V and 0 bases at J, with 8 bases in the middle. Here the CDR3 reads CAWSSLFSYEQYF. The CDR3 bases are TGTGCCTGGAGTAGCCTCTTCTCCTACGAGCAGTACTTC.